One sample yielded the 15 T cell receptor beta chains listed below, sequenced in a study of blood T cell repertoires in COVID-19. Data came from immunoSEQ multiplex PCR; TCRdb stores just in-frame clones and leaves some out. The data contain approximately 250,000 clones, 80% to 85% of them seen just once; the ten biggest clones take up approximately 1.5%. Sequencing was done on a sample of peripheral blood. These receptors were obtained from a woman aged 40 to 50 who had recovered from COVID-19.

This clone was detected once. The rearrangement joins TRBV24-1 to TRBJ2-7, with a weak D call TRBD2 (6 bases). V was trimmed by 6 bases and J by 0 bases, leaving 8 bases between them. This CDR3 comprises 13 residues. Per germline, CDR1 KGHDR and CDR2 SFDVKD. CDR3 amino acids: CATSQRASYEQYF. CDR3 nucleotide sequence: TGTGCCACCAGTCAGCGGGCCTCCTACGAGCAGTACTTC.

The DNA of the CDR3 is TGTGCCAGTAGTCTTCGGGGGGGCATAGGCTACGAGCAGTACTTC. Translation: CASSLRGGIGYEQYF. This chain joins TRBV19 and TRBJ2-7; TRBD2 matches 8 bases. The CDR3 is 15 residues long. Germline V gene sequence: CDR1 LNHDA, CDR2 SQIVND (reference sequence). V was pared by 5 bases and J by 3 bases, with 9 bases of the junction left unmatched.

This clone was observed once. The rearrangement links TRBV3-1 (or the pseudogene TRBV3-2) to TRBJ2-1; 9 nucleotides align to TRBD2. This CDR3 has 16 amino acids. Germline V gene data show CDR1 as LGHDT and CDR2 as YNNKEL (reference sequence). V shed 2 bases and J 9 bases; nucleotides not matched to a gene: 11. The CDR3 loop is CASSQSGGLAYPEQFF. In DNA form, the CDR3 reads TGTGCCAGCAGCCAATCCGGGGGACTAGCTTATCCTGAGCAGTTCTTC.

V usage is TRBV6-5 and J usage is TRBJ1-1, with TRBD1 matching 9 bases. V shed 2 bases, J shed 5 bases, and the junction held 0 bases outside the gene matches. The CDR3 length is 13 residues. CDR1 and CDR2 from the germline V gene are MNHEY and SVGAGI. The CDR3 region has the DNA TGTGCCAGCAGTTACGGGACAGGGACTGAAGCTTTCTTT. The encoded protein is CASSYGTGTEAFF.

The chain recombines TRBV28 with TRBJ2-7, with D perhaps matching TRBD1 (5 bases). The V end was cut by 5 bases, the J end by 5 bases, with 16 bases between. CDR1 is MDHEN, CDR2 SYDVKM, per germline. This CDR3 region has 14 residues. This CDR3 reads CASSTYSQGNEQYF. The CDR3 DNA follows: TGTGCCAGCAGTACATACAGCCAGGGCAACGAGCAGTACTTC.

V is TRBV4-1 and J is TRBJ2-1, with TRBD2 matching over 8 bases. The CDR3 contains 15 residues. V was clipped by 4 bases and J by 3 bases; unmatched bases: 5. Germline loops: CDR1 MGHRA, CDR2 YSYEKL. The CDR3 DNA reads TGCGCCAGCAGCCCCACTAGCGGCGACTACAATGAGCAGTTCTTC. It codes for CASSPTSGDYNEQFF.

This clone has just one count. The chain recombines TRBV5-8 with TRBJ2-5, with 7 positions matching TRBD1. The CDR3 loop spans 14 amino acids. The germline V gene has CDR1 SGHTS and CDR2 YDEGEE. J was trimmed by 1 base and V by 3 bases; bases with no gene match: 3. The CDR3 nucleotides read TGTGCCAGCAGCTCTGGGACAGTCCAAGAGACCCAGTACTTC. Its protein product is CASSSGTVQETQYF.

The chain recombines TRBV28 with TRBJ2-5; D remains ambiguous. The CDR3 spans 15 residues. Trimming pared 3 bases from V and 1 base from J, leaving 12 bases between. Looked up from germline, CDR1 is MDHEN and CDR2 is SYDVKM. The CDR3 DNA sequence: TGTGCCAGCAGTTTTCCTTCTGCCAGCCAAGAGACCCAGTACTTC. Residues: CASSFPSASQETQYF.

The chain joins TRBV27 to TRBJ2-3, with no clear D. The CDR3 length is 14 residues. CDR1 MNHEY and CDR2 SMNVEV come from the germline V gene (reference sequence). The V gene lost 7 bases and the J gene lost 1 base, with 12 bases spanning the gap. Here the CDR3 DNA reads TGTGCCAGCACCTCACTTCCCCGCACAGATACGCAGTATTTT. Protein sequence: CASTSLPRTDTQYF.

The V and J genes are TRBV30 and TRBJ1-2, with 10 bases lining up with TRBD1. From germline, CDR1 is GTSNPN and CDR2 SVGIG (reference sequence). The CDR3 covers 14 residues. The J segment lost 8 bases and the V segment lost 3 bases, leaving 9 bases of the junction unmatched. The CDR3 DNA reads TGTGCCTGGAGGGCACTCGACAGGGGGCTCGGCTACACCTTC. Translated, it gives CAWRALDRGLGYTF.

This clone was detected only once. V and J are TRBV2 and TRBJ2-3; D might be TRBD2 (5 bases). The ends were cut back, 1 base at V and 0 bases at J, with 8 bases in the middle. The CDR3 length is 15 residues. Germline lookup yields CDR1 SNHLY and CDR2 FYNNEI. CDR3: CASSEGGQSTDTQYF. The DNA for the CDR3 is TGTGCCAGCAGTGAAGGAGGGCAAAGCACAGATACGCAGTATTTT.

The V and J genes are TRBV7-2 and TRBJ1-1; tentative D call: TRBD1 (5 bases). V lost 1 base and J lost 1, with 7 bases in between. The CDR3 has 14 amino acids. CDR1 SGHTA and CDR2 FQGNSA come from the germline V gene. The CDR3 DNA reads TGTGCCAGCAGCTTAGAACAGGAGAACACTGAAGCTTTCTTT. This gives the protein CASSLEQENTEAFF.

On this clone: Different DNA sequences within this sample yield the same CDR3. The J gene is TRBJ2-7, the V gene TRBV14; tentative D call: TRBD1 (5 bases). Trimming stripped 0 bases from V and 1 base from J, with 10 bases between. The germline V gene has CDR1 SGHDN and CDR2 FVKESK. This CDR3 has 15 residues. The CDR3 is CASSQDWGSSYEQYF. The CDR3 nucleotides are TGTGCCAGCAGCCAAGATTGGGGCAGTTCCTACGAGCAGTACTTC.

This clone has just a few counts. This chain joins TRBV3-1 (or the pseudogene TRBV3-2) and TRBJ2-7; TRBD2 might be the D (5 bases). Germline V gives CDR1 LGHDT, CDR2 YNNKEL (reference sequence). The CDR3 is made up of 14 amino acids. Trimming left V 0 bases short and J 7 bases short, with 13 bases between. The chain's CDR3 is CASSQELVSGEQYF. DNA for the CDR3: TGTGCCAGCAGCCAAGAACTGGTCTCGGGGGAGCAGTACTTC.

V usage is TRBV27 and J usage is TRBJ2-1, with 9 bases that match TRBD2. The germline CDR1 and CDR2 sequences are MNHEY and SMNVEV (reference sequence). Trimming cost V 7 bases and J 0 bases; bases outside gene matches: 13. The CDR3 loop spans 18 amino acids. The CDR3 nucleotides are TGTGCCAGCACAGGCCTTAGCGGGGGCCCTAGCTCCTACAATGAGCAGTTCTTC. Encoded protein: CASTGLSGGPSSYNEQFF.